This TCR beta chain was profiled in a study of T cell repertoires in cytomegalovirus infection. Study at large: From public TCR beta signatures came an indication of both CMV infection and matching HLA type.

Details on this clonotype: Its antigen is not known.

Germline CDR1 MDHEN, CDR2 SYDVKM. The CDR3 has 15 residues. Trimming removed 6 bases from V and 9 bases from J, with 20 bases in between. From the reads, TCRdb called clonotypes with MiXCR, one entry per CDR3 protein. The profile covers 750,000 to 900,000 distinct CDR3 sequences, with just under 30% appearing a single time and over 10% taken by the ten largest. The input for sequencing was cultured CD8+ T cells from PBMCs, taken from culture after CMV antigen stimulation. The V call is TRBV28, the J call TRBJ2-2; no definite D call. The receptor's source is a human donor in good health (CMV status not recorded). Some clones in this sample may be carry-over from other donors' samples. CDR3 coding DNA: TGTGCCAGCAGGGCCAGACAAAGACCGACCTGGGAGCTGTTTTTT. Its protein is CASRARQRPTWELFF. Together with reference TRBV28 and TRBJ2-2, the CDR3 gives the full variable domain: DVKVTQSSRYLVKRTGEKVFLECVQDMDHENMFWYRQDPGLGLRLIYFSYDVKMKEKGDIPEGYSVSREKKERFSLILESASTNQTSMYLCASRARQRPTWELFFGEGSRLTVL.